These T cell receptor beta chains were read from a single sample in a study of human T cells and chemical hapten exposure. TCRdb re-derived calls from the RACE reads in MiXCR, one entry per CDR3 protein. Seen here are 90,000 or so distinct CDR3 sequences, roughly a tenth observed once, and the top ten hold 2% to 2.5%. The starting material was whole blood, obtained in connection with sensitization to the hapten diphenylcyclopropenone (DPC). Receptor source: a man between 40 and 49 years old with alopecia areata. Some clones in this sample may be carry-over from other donors' samples. CDR3s include the opening cysteine and the closing phenylalanine or tryptophan. D genes are given only for firm matches. Expanded clones are given a class, and other clones once, few, many or no size at all.

>.|.|TRBJ2-3|TRBV2
CASIPSDPGRSDTQYF
TGTGCCAGCATCCCCTCGGATCCCGGCCGATCAGATACGCAGTATTTT
>few|TRBD2|TRBJ2-1|TRBV7-8
CASNSGGTGGEQFF
TGTGCCAGCAACTCCGGTGGGACGGGGGGTGAGCAGTTCTTC
>.|.|TRBJ1-2|TRBV28
CASSQTQYGDTF
TGTGCCAGCAGTCAGACACAGTATGGCGACACCTTC
>few|TRBD1|TRBJ2-7|TRBV4-3
CASSQVLDRGYEQYF
TGCGCCAGCAGCCAAGTTTTGGACAGGGGCTACGAGCAGTACTTC
>.|.|TRBJ2-3|TRBV24-1
CATSVHREADTQYF
TGTGCCACCAGTGTGCACAGGGAGGCAGATACGCAGTATTTT
>few|.|TRBJ2-1|TRBV7-8
CASSLALGGPYNEQFF
TGTGCCAGCAGCTTAGCGCTGGGGGGGCCCTACAATGAGCAGTTCTTC
>many|TRBD1|TRBJ1-2|TRBV18
CASSPQGAGGYTF
TGTGCCAGCTCCCCACAGGGGGCAGGTGGCTACACCTTC
>few|.|TRBJ2-1|TRBV27
CASSLSVYREQFF
TGTGCCAGCAGTTTGTCCGTTTATCGTGAGCAGTTCTTC
>.|.|TRBJ2-3|TRBV12-3/TRBV12-4
CASSYGGTDTQYF
TGTGCCAGCAGTTATGGGGGGACAGATACGCAGTATTTT
>many|TRBD2|TRBJ2-7|TRBV6-2/TRBV6-3
CSSGGHTYEQYF
TGCTCCAGCGGGGGACACACCTACGAGCAGTACTTC
>.|.|TRBJ1-5|TRBV20-1
CSANPGAVNQPQHF
TGCAGTGCTAACCCGGGGGCGGTCAATCAGCCCCAGCATTTT
>.|TRBD1|TRBJ1-1|TRBV7-9
CASSLGGQGATEAFF
TGTGCCAGCAGCTTAGGCGGACAGGGGGCTACTGAAGCTTTCTTT
>many|.|TRBJ2-5|TRBV12-3/TRBV12-4
CASSFAGTGTQETQYF
TGTGCCAGCAGTTTTGCGGGAACAGGCACACAAGAGACCCAGTACTTC
>.|TRBD2|TRBJ2-1|TRBV20-1
CSAMPRLASYNEQFF
TGCAGTGCTATGCCCAGACTAGCTAGCTACAATGAGCAGTTCTTC
>few|.|TRBJ2-3|TRBV28
CASSWGADTQYF
TGTGCCAGCAGTTGGGGGGCAGATACGCAGTATTTT
>few|.|TRBJ2-3|TRBV6-2/TRBV6-3
CASSPSGAQDTQYF
TGTGCCAGCAGCCCTTCCGGTGCACAGGATACGCAGTATTTT
>.|.|TRBJ2-1|TRBV29-1
CSVSIEADEQFF
TGCAGCGTTTCTATAGAGGCGGATGAGCAGTTCTTC
>few|.|TRBJ2-1|TRBV12-3/TRBV12-4
CASSFDRNYNEQFF
TGTGCCAGCAGTTTCGACAGGAACTACAATGAGCAGTTCTTC
>.|TRBD1|TRBJ1-6|TRBV5-4
CASSGGHPGTGHSPLHF
TGTGCCAGCAGCGGGGGGCACCCCGGGACAGGACATTCACCCCTCCACTTT
>.|TRBD1|TRBJ2-3|TRBV20-1
CSARFDREIRTDTQYF
TGCAGTGCTAGGTTCGACAGGGAAATACGCACAGATACGCAGTATTTT
>few|TRBD1|TRBJ1-5|TRBV6-1
CATTGGAGNQPQHF
TGTGCCACCACAGGGGGCGCAGGGAATCAGCCCCAGCATTTT
>.|TRBD1|TRBJ1-5|TRBV5-1
CASSLEGGSEPQHF
TGCGCCAGCAGCTTGGAAGGGGGCAGCGAGCCCCAGCATTTT
>.|.|TRBJ2-7|TRBV28
CASSPLGPYEQYF
TGTGCCAGCAGTCCTTTGGGTCCCTACGAGCAGTACTTC
>few|TRBD1|TRBJ2-1|TRBV12-3/TRBV12-4
CASSFRPGQSSYNEQFF
TGTGCCAGCAGTTTTCGCCCGGGACAGAGCTCCTACAATGAGCAGTTCTTC
>.|TRBD1|TRBJ2-2|TRBV19
CASTPTGTGTGGELFF
TGTGCCAGTACCCCCACGGGGACAGGGACCGGCGGGGAGCTGTTTTTT
>.|.|TRBJ2-3|TRBV12-3/TRBV12-4
CASTRQTDTQYF
TGTGCCAGCACCCGCCAGACAGATACGCAGTATTTT
>few|TRBD2|TRBJ2-3|TRBV7-9
CASSFAGASDTQYF
TGTGCCAGCAGCTTTGCGGGAGCTTCAGATACGCAGTATTTT
>few|TRBD1|TRBJ1-6|TRBV7-6
CASSPWGQDNSPLHF
TGTGCCAGCAGCCCGTGGGGACAGGATAATTCACCCCTCCACTTT
>.|TRBD2|TRBJ2-1|TRBV18
CASTPTSGSSYNEQFF
TGTGCCAGCACGCCGACTAGCGGAAGCTCCTACAATGAGCAGTTCTTC
>.|TRBD1|TRBJ2-6|TRBV12-5
CASGLNPGQGSGANVLTF
TGTGCTAGTGGTTTAAATCCCGGACAGGGCTCTGGGGCCAACGTCCTGACTTTC
>few|.|TRBJ2-5|TRBV7-2
CASSLWQGPQETQYF
TGTGCCAGCAGCTTGTGGCAGGGACCTCAAGAGACCCAGTACTTC
>many|TRBD2|TRBJ2-1|TRBV5-1
CASRELLRGAGDEQFF
TGCGCCAGCAGGGAGCTCTTGCGGGGGGCAGGGGATGAGCAGTTCTTC
>.|TRBD2|TRBJ2-7|TRBV7-2
CASSLGPLAGGMYEQYF
TGTGCCAGCAGCTTAGGCCCGTTAGCGGGAGGAATGTACGAGCAGTACTTC
>.|TRBD1|TRBJ1-5|TRBV7-2
CASSFDRGLSNQPQHF
TGTGCCAGCAGCTTCGACAGGGGGCTGTCAAATCAGCCCCAGCATTTT
>few|.|TRBJ2-1|TRBV19
CASSIRGSSYNEQFF
TGTGCCAGTAGTATACGGGGGAGCTCCTACAATGAGCAGTTCTTC
>many|TRBD2|TRBJ2-3|TRBV9
CASSVERDSTDTQYF
TGTGCCAGCAGCGTAGAGCGGGACAGCACAGATACGCAGTATTTT
>few|.|TRBJ2-7|TRBV28
CASSSPSARQYF
TGTGCCAGCAGTTCCCCCTCGGCTAGGCAGTACTTC
>many|TRBD2|TRBJ2-3|TRBV7-9
CASSPTSGSPDTQYF
TGTGCCAGCAGCCCAACTAGCGGGAGCCCAGATACGCAGTATTTT
>many|.|TRBJ2-2|TRBV14
CASSLAGTGELFF
TGTGCCAGCAGCCTTGCGGGCACCGGGGAGCTGTTTTTT
>few|.|TRBJ2-3|TRBV7-9
CASSFASPTDTQYF
TGTGCCAGCAGCTTCGCTAGCCCCACAGATACGCAGTATTTT
>few|TRBD2|TRBJ2-1|TRBV6-2/TRBV6-3
CASSYPVLSGSSNEQFF
TGTGCCAGCAGTTACCCCGTCTTGAGCGGGAGCTCGAATGAGCAGTTCTTC
>.|TRBD1|TRBJ2-6|TRBV27
CASSLGGQGFFRRANVLTF
TGTGCCAGCAGTTTAGGAGGACAGGGCTTTTTTCGCAGAGCCAACGTCCTGACTTTC
>few|.|TRBJ2-3|TRBV27
CASSPGWPDTQYF
TGTGCCAGCAGTCCGGGATGGCCAGATACGCAGTATTTT
>few|TRBD2|TRBJ2-3|TRBV7-9
CASSLADSGPSTDTQYF
TGTGCCAGCAGCTTAGCTGATAGCGGGCCTAGCACAGATACGCAGTATTTT
>few|TRBD1|TRBJ1-2|TRBV18
CASSPTGIDGYTF
TGTGCCAGCTCACCGACAGGGATTGATGGCTACACCTTC
>.|.|TRBJ2-1|TRBV27
CASSLIGRDEQFF
TGTGCCAGCAGTTTAATCGGCAGGGACGAGCAGTTCTTC
>few|.|TRBJ2-2|TRBV24-1
CATSDFARGGSGELFF
TGTGCCACCAGTGATTTCGCAAGAGGGGGGTCCGGGGAGCTGTTTTTT
>few|.|TRBJ1-3|TRBV27
CASSRRGSGNTIYF
TGTGCCAGCAGTCGACGGGGTTCTGGAAACACCATATATTTT
>.|.|TRBJ2-3|TRBV4-2
CASSQQRLDPQYF
TGTGCCAGCAGCCAACAAAGACTAGATCCGCAGTATTTT
>.|TRBD2|TRBJ2-1|TRBV6-2/TRBV6-3
CASRGGTSGKSGNEQFF
TGTGCCAGCAGGGGGGGGACTAGCGGAAAATCTGGCAATGAGCAGTTCTTC
>.|.|TRBJ2-1|TRBV10-3
CAITERPDNEQFF
TGTGCCATCACAGAGCGGCCCGACAATGAGCAGTTCTTC